Below are 25 T cell receptor beta chains sequenced from a single sample in a study of PD-1 blockade in classical Hodgkin lymphoma. Time point noted: cycle 4 day 1 (C4D1), after more than 5 weeks of nivolumab. There was relapse after autologous stem cell transplantation in every patient, and there was variation in brentuximab vedotin exposure. Negative selection with magnets was how CD8+ T cells were isolated from the thawed PBMCs. Assay: immunoSEQ multiplex PCR; the TCRdb copy retains only in-frame clones and omits some. The data hold 20,000 or so clones, with about 85% observed a single time. The sequenced sample was CD8+ T cells from blood, obtained before the fourth cycle of nivolumab. Every receptor here comes from a human donor with classical Hodgkin lymphoma.

The V and J genes are TRBV5-1 and TRBJ1-2; D ambiguous. The CDR3 is 17 amino acids. The germline V gene has CDR1 SGHRS and CDR2 YFSETQ. Trimming pared 2 bases from V and 4 bases from J, leaving 21 bases between. The CDR3 spells CASSFFLLGVGGYGYTF. The DNA for the CDR3 is TGCGCCAGCAGCTTCTTTCTACTCGGGGTGGGTGGCTATGGCTACACCTTC. Full variable domain (missing parts from reference TRBV5-1 and TRBJ1-2): KAGVTQTPRYLIKTRGQQVTLSCSPISGHRSVSWYQQTPGQGLQFLFEYFSETQRNKGNFPGRFSGRQFSNSRSEMNVSTLELGDSALYLCASSFFLLGVGGYGYTFGSGTRLTVV.

The chain couples TRBV5-1 to TRBJ1-1; 8 bases match TRBD1. J was trimmed by 5 bases and V by 0 bases; bases with no gene match: 3. There are 14 residues in the CDR3. In germline, CDR1 is SGHRS, CDR2 YFSETQ. CDR3 sequence reads: CASSLGRGQTEAFF. The CDR3 nucleotides read TGCGCCAGCAGCTTGGGCAGGGGGCAGACTGAAGCTTTCTTT.

The chain links TRBV30 to TRBJ2-5; D may be TRBD2 (7 bases). Germline CDR1 and CDR2: GTSNPN and SVGIG (reference sequence). This CDR3 comprises 15 residues. V dropped 0 bases and J dropped 2 bases, with 13 bases sitting between them. DNA of the CDR3: TGTGCCTGGAGTGTTGGCGGGGGCAGACAAGAGACCCAGTACTTC. Its protein is CAWSVGGGRQETQYF.

The V gene is TRBV7-2, the J gene TRBJ2-4; 8 bases are shared with TRBD2. The CDR3 sequence is 17 residues long. The germline CDR1 and CDR2 sequences are SGHTA and FQGNSA. Germline trimming cut 2 bases from V and 4 bases from J; bases unmatched to any gene: 10. The CDR3 reads CASSLKLADTPKNIQYF. CDR3 coding DNA: TGTGCCAGCAGCTTAAAACTAGCGGATACGCCAAAAAACATTCAGTACTTC.

The rearrangement joins TRBV5-4 to TRBJ2-1; no firm D call. The V gene lost 5 bases and the J gene lost 5 bases, with 11 bases spanning the gap. Germline loops: CDR1 SGHNT, CDR2 YYREEE (reference sequence). The CDR3 contains 13 residues. CDR3 in DNA: TGTGCCAGCAGATCGGCGGAGAACAATGAGCAGTTCTTC. Translated, it gives CASRSAENNEQFF.

The rearrangement joins TRBV29-1 to TRBJ2-4; D is ambiguous. Germline V gives CDR1 SQVTM, CDR2 ANQGSEA. The CDR3 is 15 amino acids. Trimming pared 0 bases from V and 0 bases from J, leaving 9 bases between. The DNA of the CDR3 is TGCAGCGTTGAAGACGGAACCCTAGCCAAAAACATTCAGTACTTC. As protein: CSVEDGTLAKNIQYF.

The chain links TRBV2 to TRBJ2-3; the D is unclear. CDR3 length: 15 residues. V lost 2 bases and J lost 2, with 11 bases in between. The germline V gene has CDR1 SNHLY and CDR2 FYNNEI. CDR3 coding DNA: TGTGCCAGCAGTGAAAATCCCTCGTACACAGATACGCAGTATTTT. It codes for CASSENPSYTDTQYF.

The CDR3 coding sequence is TGTGCCAGCAGCTACCCGACTAGCGTCCCCAATGAGCAGTTCTTC. Translated, it gives CASSYPTSVPNEQFF. The V call is TRBV5-5, the J call TRBJ2-1; 8 positions match TRBD2. CDR3 length: 15 residues. Germline values: CDR1 SGHKS, CDR2 YYEKEE (reference sequence). V was pared by 3 bases and J by 6 bases, with 8 bases of the junction left unmatched. Looking up the rest from reference TRBV5-5 and TRBJ2-1 gives the full variable domain: DAGVTQSPTHLIKTRGQQVTLRCSPISGHKSVSWYQQVLGQGPQFIFQYYEKEERGRGNFPDRFSARQFPNYSSELNVNALLLGDSALYLCASSYPTSVPNEQFFGPGTRLTVL.

The chain has TRBV27 and TRBJ1-1, with D possibly TRBD1 on 5 matching bases. The CDR3 has 17 amino acids. Looked up from germline, CDR1 is MNHEY and CDR2 is SMNVEV (reference sequence). Trimming removed 2 bases from V and 10 bases from J, with 26 bases in between. The CDR3 nucleotides are TGTGCCAGCAGTTTACTCCGGGACGGTGATCGGACTAAAACAGCTTTCTTT. Translating it yields CASSLLRDGDRTKTAFF.

The chain links TRBV6-6 to TRBJ1-1; the D is unclear. This CDR3 is built from 12 residues. In germline, CDR1 is MNHNY, CDR2 SVGAGI (reference sequence). Between the trimmed V and J ends, which lost 0 bases and 6 bases, there was a span of 5 bases. The CDR3 is CASSYSTSEAFF. CDR3 bases: TGTGCCAGCAGTTACTCCACATCTGAAGCTTTCTTT.

The table lists this clone with a count of one. The chain joins TRBV5-1 to TRBJ2-2; the D gene is possibly TRBD1 (6 bases). Trimming removed 2 bases at V and 9 bases at J, with 17 bases between. The CDR3 has 15 amino acids. Germline V CDR1 and CDR2: SGHRS, YFSETQ. Here the CDR3 reads CASSLGQTSRRELFF. The CDR3 nucleotides read TGCGCCAGCAGCTTAGGACAGACATCTAGGAGGGAGCTGTTTTTT.

The chain carries TRBV27 and TRBJ2-2, with TRBD2 matching over 7 bases. The CDR3 has 12 residues. Germline V gives CDR1 MNHEY, CDR2 SMNVEV (reference sequence). The ends lost 10 bases at V and 6 bases at J; junction bases unmatched: 5. CDR3: CATVGLAGELFF. The CDR3 nucleotides read TGTGCCACCGTCGGACTAGCCGGGGAGCTGTTTTTT.

The gene calls are TRBV23-1 and TRBJ2-7, with D tentatively TRBD2 (7 bases). TRBV23-1 is reported as an ORF; its role is uncertain. Trimming removed 9 bases from V and 1 base from J, with 13 bases in between. This CDR3 contains 13 residues. As DNA, the CDR3 is TGCGCCAGAAGAGGGGGGGAGTCCTACGAGCAGTACTTC. Encoded protein: CARRGGESYEQYF.

This chain uses TRBV5-1 with TRBJ2-2, with D possibly being TRBD1 (6 bases). This CDR3 is 15 amino acids long. Looked up from germline, CDR1 is SGHRS and CDR2 is YFSETQ. The V and J ends lost 2 bases and 6 bases respectively, with 14 bases between them. The CDR3 DNA reads as TGCGCCAGCAGCTTACAGGGAAAAGTCGCCGGGGAGCTGTTTTTT. Its protein product is CASSLQGKVAGELFF.

V is TRBV7-9 and J is TRBJ2-7; 8 positions agree with TRBD1. There are 14 residues in the CDR3. Germline trimming cut 3 bases from V and 4 bases from J; bases unmatched to any gene: 5. Per the germline V gene, CDR1 is SEHNR and CDR2 is FQNEAQ (reference sequence). CDR3 sequence (DNA): TGTGCCAGCAGCTTGACAGGGGTCACGTACGAGCAGTACTTC. It is translated as CASSLTGVTYEQYF.

The chain employs TRBV10-3 and TRBJ1-1, with D perhaps matching TRBD1 (5 bases). The CDR3 has 13 amino acids. Trimming stripped 7 bases from V and 1 base from J, with 10 bases between. Germline V CDR1 and CDR2: ENHRY, SYGVKD. CDR3 loop: CAIKWGENTEAFF. CDR3 DNA sequence: TGTGCCATCAAGTGGGGGGAGAACACTGAAGCTTTCTTT.

The gene calls are TRBV5-4 and TRBJ2-7; possible D gene TRBD1, 7 bases. Trimming removed 2 bases from V and 3 bases from J, with 15 bases in between. The CDR3 has 15 amino acids. Germline V lookup: CDR1 SGHNT, CDR2 YYREEE (reference sequence). The DNA for the CDR3 is TGTGCCAGCAGCTTCTTCAGGGGGGTAGGCTACGAGCAGTACTTC. Amino acids: CASSFFRGVGYEQYF.

The V call is TRBV5-6, the J call TRBJ2-7; possibly TRBD2 for D (5 bases). The germline V and J ends were trimmed by 2 bases and 3 bases, with 18 bases remaining between them. CDR1 is SGHDT and CDR2 is YYEEEE in the germline V gene. CDR3 length: 16 amino acids. The CDR3 region is CASSFRTGNLFYEQYF. The CDR3 DNA sequence: TGTGCCAGCAGCTTCCGAACCGGGAACTTGTTCTACGAGCAGTACTTC.

This chain links TRBV30 with TRBJ2-1; 9 bases are a match to TRBD1. Germline lookup yields CDR1 GTSNPN and CDR2 SVGIG (reference sequence). V shed 0 bases, J shed 3 bases, and the junction held 3 bases outside the gene matches. CDR3 size: 15 residues. The CDR3 nucleotides are TGTGCCTGGAGTGTTGTGGGACAGGGCTACAATGAGCAGTTCTTC. This codes for CAWSVVGQGYNEQFF.

The J gene is TRBJ2-1, the V gene TRBV27; 7 positions match TRBD1. The germline CDR1 and CDR2 sequences are MNHEY and SMNVEV (reference sequence). The CDR3 is 13 amino acids. Unmatched junction bases numbered 4, after V lost 5 bases and J lost 6 bases. The CDR3 spells CASSIRDSNEQFF. CDR3 nucleotide sequence: TGTGCCAGCAGTATCCGGGACAGCAATGAGCAGTTCTTC.

V gene TRBV5-8 combines with J gene TRBJ1-1; TRBD1 is a possible D gene (5 bases). CDR1 is SGHTS and CDR2 is YDEGEE in the germline V gene. The CDR3 totals 16 residues. V lost 3 bases and J lost 0, with 15 bases in between. This CDR3 reads CASSSWGTTMNTEAFF. DNA for the CDR3: TGTGCCAGCAGCTCTTGGGGGACTACCATGAACACTGAAGCTTTCTTT. Complete variable domain (other parts from reference TRBV5-8 and TRBJ1-1): EAGVTQSPTHLIKTRGQQATLRCSPISGHTSVYWYQQALGLGLQFLLWYDEGEERNRGNFPPRFSGRQFPNYSSELNVNALELEDSALYLCASSSWGTTMNTEAFFGQGTRLTVV.

The chain is built from TRBV28 and TRBJ2-1; TRBD2 matches at 12 bases. The V gene end was trimmed by 6 bases and the J gene end by 10 bases; junction bases not matched to a gene: 4. CDR1 and CDR2 (germline): MDHEN, SYDVKM. The CDR3 extends over 13 amino acids. CDR3 region: CASRLAGGLEQFF. Written as DNA, the CDR3 is TGTGCCAGCAGACTAGCGGGAGGCCTGGAGCAGTTCTTC. Based on the CDR3 plus reference TRBV28 and TRBJ2-1, the full variable domain is DVKVTQSSRYLVKRTGEKVFLECVQDMDHENMFWYRQDPGLGLRLIYFSYDVKMKEKGDIPEGYSVSREKKERFSLILESASTNQTSMYLCASRLAGGLEQFFGPGTRLTVL.

The V and J genes are TRBV13 and TRBJ2-7; D possibly matches TRBD1 or TRBD2 (6 bases each). Per the germline V gene, CDR1 is PRHDT and CDR2 is FYEKMQ (reference sequence). CDR3 length: 15 residues. V was clipped by 5 bases and J by 4 bases, with 18 bases between them. The CDR3 loop reads CASSPEQGGVYEQYF. The CDR3 region has the DNA TGTGCCAGCAGCCCCGAACAGGGCGGGGTGTACGAGCAGTACTTC.

This chain connects TRBV27 to TRBJ2-5; TRBD2 matches at 7 bases. This CDR3 has 17 amino acids. The trim removed 0 bases at V and 3 bases at J, leaving 10 bases unmatched. Germline CDR1 reads MNHEY; CDR2 reads SMNVEV (reference sequence). CDR3 sequence reads: CASSLSLASGTKETQYF. The CDR3 coding sequence is TGTGCCAGCAGTTTATCTCTGGCTAGCGGAACAAAAGAGACCCAGTACTTC.

The rearrangement uses TRBV5-6 and TRBJ2-7; D may match TRBD1 or TRBD2 (6 bases each). The length of the CDR3 is 12 residues. The V gene's germline CDR1 is SGHDT and CDR2 YYEEEE. V was trimmed by 6 bases and J by 9 bases, leaving 16 bases between them. CDR3 sequence reads: CASNTGREAQYF. CDR3 DNA sequence: TGTGCCAGCAATACAGGGCGGGAAGCGCAGTACTTC. The full variable domain, rest sourced from reference TRBV5-6 and TRBJ2-7, is DAGVTQSPTHLIKTRGQQVTLRCSPKSGHDTVSWYQQALGQGPQFIFQYYEEEERQRGNFPDRFSGHQFPNYSSELNVNALLLGDSALYLCASNTGREAQYFGPGTRLTVT.